Listed here are 5 T cell receptor beta chains from one sample, sequenced in a study of human T cells and chemical hapten exposure. The time point denotes: patch test 3, about 24 weeks after DPC sensitization. The treatment was: therapeutic diphenylcyclopropenone sensitization with weekly scalp DPC. TCRdb itself ran the RACE reads through MiXCR, one entry per CDR3 protein. This repertoire shows tens of thousands of distinct CDR3 sequences, 10% to 15% found once; its top ten account for more than 4.5%. This sample comprised whole blood, obtained in connection with sensitization to the hapten diphenylcyclopropenone (DPC). These receptor sequences come from a woman aged 45-65 years with alopecia areata. Some clones in this sample may be carry-over from other donors' samples.

This clonotype has more than one count but fewer than ten. J is TRBJ2-3 and V is TRBV7-9; TRBD1 is a possible D gene (5 bases). Germline V gene sequence: CDR1 SEHNR, CDR2 FQNEAQ (reference sequence). V dropped 1 base and J dropped 3 bases, with 8 bases sitting between them. The CDR3 has 14 residues. This CDR3 is CASSLGTSTDTQYF. CDR3 DNA sequence: TGTGCCAGCAGCTTAGGGACATCTACAGATACGCAGTATTTT.

This rearrangement joins TRBV10-1 to TRBJ2-2; a weak D match, TRBD2 (7 bases). This CDR3 has 14 residues. Germline CDR1 reads WNHNN; CDR2 reads SYGVQD (reference sequence). The V end was cut by 3 bases, the J end by 7 bases, with 12 bases between. DNA for the CDR3: TGCGCCAGCAGTGAAGGGGGGGTCGGCGGGGAGCTGTTTTTT. Protein: CASSEGGVGGELFF.

The chain has TRBV29-1 and TRBJ1-4, with 12 positions matching TRBD1. Germline V lookup: CDR1 SQVTM, CDR2 ANQGSEA. The CDR3 runs 14 residues. V shed 6 bases, J shed 6 bases, and the junction held 5 bases outside the gene matches. The chain's CDR3 is CSVGTGGSYEKLFF. The CDR3 DNA sequence: TGCAGCGTGGGGACAGGGGGCAGCTATGAAAAACTGTTTTTT.

This clonotype was found many times. The chain combines TRBV20-1 with TRBJ2-2; 16 bases map to TRBD2. This CDR3 comprises 19 residues. V was pared by 2 bases and J by 0 bases, with 6 bases of the junction left unmatched. In germline, CDR1 is DFQATT, CDR2 SNEGSKA (reference sequence). The CDR3 bases are TGCAGTGCTAGACCAAGGGGACTAGCGGGAGGGCCGAACACCGGGGAGCTGTTTTTT. Encoded protein: CSARPRGLAGGPNTGELFF.

Many counts were recorded for this clonotype. This sequence joins TRBV29-1 and TRBJ2-7; TRBD2 might be the D (5 bases). The CDR3 contains 13 residues. Germline V gene sequence: CDR1 SQVTM, CDR2 ANQGSEA. The V and J ends lost 7 bases and 5 bases respectively, with 18 bases between them. The CDR3 bases are TGCAGCGCTTGGCCGGGGTTCGGGAACGAGCAGTACTTC. Amino acids: CSAWPGFGNEQYF.